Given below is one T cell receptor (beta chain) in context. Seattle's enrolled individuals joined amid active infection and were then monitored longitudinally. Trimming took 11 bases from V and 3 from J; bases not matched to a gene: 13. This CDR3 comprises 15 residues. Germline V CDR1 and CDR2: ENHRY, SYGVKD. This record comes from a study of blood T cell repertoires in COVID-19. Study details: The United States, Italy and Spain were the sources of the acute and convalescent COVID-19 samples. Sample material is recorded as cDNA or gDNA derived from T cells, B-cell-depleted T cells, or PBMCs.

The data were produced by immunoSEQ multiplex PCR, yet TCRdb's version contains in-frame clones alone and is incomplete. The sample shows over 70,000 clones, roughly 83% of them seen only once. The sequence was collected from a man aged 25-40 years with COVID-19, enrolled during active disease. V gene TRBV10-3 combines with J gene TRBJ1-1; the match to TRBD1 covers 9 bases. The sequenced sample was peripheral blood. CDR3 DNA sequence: TGTGCCTCCGTCGTACAGGGGGCGCGCGACACTGAAGCTTTCTTT. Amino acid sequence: CASVVQGARDTEAFF.